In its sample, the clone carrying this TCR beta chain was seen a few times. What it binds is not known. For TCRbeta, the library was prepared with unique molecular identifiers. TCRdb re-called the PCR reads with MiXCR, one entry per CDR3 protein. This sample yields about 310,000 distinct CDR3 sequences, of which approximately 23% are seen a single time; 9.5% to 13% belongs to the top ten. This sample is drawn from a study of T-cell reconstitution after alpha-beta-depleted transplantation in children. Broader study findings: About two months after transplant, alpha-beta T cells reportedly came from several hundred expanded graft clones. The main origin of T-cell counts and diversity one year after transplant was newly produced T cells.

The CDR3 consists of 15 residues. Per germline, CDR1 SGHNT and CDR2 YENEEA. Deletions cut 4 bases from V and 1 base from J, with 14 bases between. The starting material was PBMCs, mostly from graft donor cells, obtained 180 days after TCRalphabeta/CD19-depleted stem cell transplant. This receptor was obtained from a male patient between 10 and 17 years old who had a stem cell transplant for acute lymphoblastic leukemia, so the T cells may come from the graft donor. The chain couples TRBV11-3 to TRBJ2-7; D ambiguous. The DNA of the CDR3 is TGTGCCAGCAGCTCTAGTTTAGGTCGGTCCTACGAGCAGTACTTC. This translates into CASSSSLGRSYEQYF.